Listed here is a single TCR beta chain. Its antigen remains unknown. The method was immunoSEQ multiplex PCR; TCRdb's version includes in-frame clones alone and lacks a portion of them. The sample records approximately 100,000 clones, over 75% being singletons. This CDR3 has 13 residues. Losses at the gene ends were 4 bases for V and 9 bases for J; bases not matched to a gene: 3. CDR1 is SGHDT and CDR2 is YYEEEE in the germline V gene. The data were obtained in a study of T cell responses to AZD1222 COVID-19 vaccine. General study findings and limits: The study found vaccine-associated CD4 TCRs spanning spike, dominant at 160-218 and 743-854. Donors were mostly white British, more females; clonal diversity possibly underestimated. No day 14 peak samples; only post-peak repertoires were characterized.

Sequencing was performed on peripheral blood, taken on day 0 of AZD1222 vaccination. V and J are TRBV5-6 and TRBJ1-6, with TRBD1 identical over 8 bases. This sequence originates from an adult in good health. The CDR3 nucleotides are TGTGCCAGCAGCCCGACAGGGGTTTCACCCCTCCACTTT. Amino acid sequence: CASSPTGVSPLHF.